The rows below give T cell receptor beta chains drawn from one sample of a study of blood T cell repertoires in COVID-19. Profiling relied on immunoSEQ multiplex PCR, and the TCRdb table lists in-frame clones only, not all of them. The table has about 130,000 clones, 81% seen once. The sample consisted of peripheral blood. These receptor sequences come from a man aged 30 to 45 with COVID-19, enrolled during active disease. Both conserved end residues are part of each CDR3. The order of the fields is CDR3 DNA, CDR3 protein, D gene, J gene, V gene, CDR3 length, clone size. The D gene is left open where the match is weak. Size tells how often a clone was seen (once, few, many) or the class of an expanded clone, and some rows leave it out.

TGTGCCAGCAGTCCGGGACAGGTTAATGAAAAACTGTTTTTT | CASSPGQVNEKLFF | TRBD1 | TRBJ1-4 | TRBV28 | 14 | .
TGTGCCATCAGTACAGGGGCAGGAATGAACACTGAAGCTTTCTTT | CAISTGAGMNTEAFF | TRBD1 | TRBJ1-1 | TRBV10-3 | 15 | .
TGTGCCAGTAGTATCGTTCATCGAGGGAACGAATATAATTCACCCCTCCACTTT | CASSIVHRGNEYNSPLHF | . | TRBJ1-6 | TRBV19 | 18 | .
TGCGCCAGCAGCCAATTTCTGCGGGGGACGACCGGGGAGCTGTTTTTT | CASSQFLRGTTGELFF | TRBD2 | TRBJ2-2 | TRBV4-3 | 16 | .
TGTGCCACCAGTGATCCAGGGACAGGGGATCAGCCCCAGCATTTT | CATSDPGTGDQPQHF | TRBD1 | TRBJ1-5 | TRBV24-1 | 15 | once
TGTGCCAGCAGCTTCTCGGGACTAGCGGGAGGCCCGAACTCCTACGAGCAGTACTTC | CASSFSGLAGGPNSYEQYF | TRBD2 | TRBJ2-7 | TRBV7-8 | 19 | .
TGTGCCAGCAGCCACCGAGGGGGGGGCAATCAGCCCCAGCATTTT | CASSHRGGGNQPQHF | . | TRBJ1-5 | TRBV3-1/TRBV3-2 | 15 | .
TGTGCCAGCAGCCCAGAGGGACAGGGGGCGCAGGGCCCTGAAGCTTTCTTT | CASSPEGQGAQGPEAFF | TRBD1 | TRBJ1-1 | TRBV4-2 | 17 | .
TGCGCCAGCAGCTCCCAAGGGGGTAACCCGGGTGAGCAGTACTTC | CASSSQGGNPGEQYF | . | TRBJ2-7 | TRBV5-1 | 15 | .
TGCAGTGCTAGTCTTTTCAATGAGCAGTTCTTC | CSASLFNEQFF | . | TRBJ2-1 | TRBV20-1 | 11 | once
TGTGCCAGCAGTCTCAGGGGTAGCGGGGGAAATCAGCCCCAGCATTTT | CASSLRGSGGNQPQHF | . | TRBJ1-5 | TRBV27 | 16 | .
TGTGCCAGCAGTTACTCGGGCAGGGTGGCCACTGAAGCTTTCTTT | CASSYSGRVATEAFF | . | TRBJ1-1 | TRBV6-2/TRBV6-3 | 15 | .
TGCGCCAGCAGCTCGGGACAGAGCTCCTACGAGCAGTACTTC | CASSSGQSSYEQYF | TRBD1 | TRBJ2-7 | TRBV5-1 | 14 | .
TGCGCCAGCAGCTTGTGGCCCGGACAGAATGAAAAACTGTTTTTT | CASSLWPGQNEKLFF | . | TRBJ1-4 | TRBV5-1 | 15 | .
TGTGCCAGCAGCCCCAGGCCTATTCGGGGAGGTAGAGGAGAGACCCAGTACTTC | CASSPRPIRGGRGETQYF | . | TRBJ2-5 | TRBV11-3 | 18 | .
TGTGCCAGCAGTTTAGGGACAGAACTATACCCGAACACTGAAGCTTTCTTT | CASSLGTELYPNTEAFF | TRBD1 | TRBJ1-1 | TRBV28 | 17 | .
TGTGCCAGTAGTATGAGGACAGGTGCTTTTAATGAAAAACTGTTTTTT | CASSMRTGAFNEKLFF | TRBD1 | TRBJ1-4 | TRBV19 | 16 | once
TGTGCCAGCAGTGATTGGACTAGCGGCTCCTACGAGCAGTACTTC | CASSDWTSGSYEQYF | TRBD2 | TRBJ2-7 | TRBV25-1 | 15 | .
TGCAGCGTTTCCCGACTAGCGGGGGGGCCGACAGATACGCAGTATTTT | CSVSRLAGGPTDTQYF | TRBD2 | TRBJ2-3 | TRBV29-1 | 16 | .